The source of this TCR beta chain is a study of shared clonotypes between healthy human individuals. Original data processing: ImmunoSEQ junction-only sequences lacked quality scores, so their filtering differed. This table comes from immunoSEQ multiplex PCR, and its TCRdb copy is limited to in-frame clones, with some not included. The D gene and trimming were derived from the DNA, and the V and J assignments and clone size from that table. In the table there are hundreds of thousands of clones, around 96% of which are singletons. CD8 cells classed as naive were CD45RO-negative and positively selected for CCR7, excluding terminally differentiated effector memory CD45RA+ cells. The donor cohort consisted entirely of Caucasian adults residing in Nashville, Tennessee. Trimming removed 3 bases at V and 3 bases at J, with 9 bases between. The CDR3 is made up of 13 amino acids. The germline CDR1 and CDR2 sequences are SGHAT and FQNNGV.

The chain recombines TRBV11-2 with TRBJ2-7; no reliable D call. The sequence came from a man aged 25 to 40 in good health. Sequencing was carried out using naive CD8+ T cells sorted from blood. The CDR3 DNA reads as TGTGCCAGCAGCTTCGAACCTTTCTACGAGCAGTACTTC. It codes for CASSFEPFYEQYF.